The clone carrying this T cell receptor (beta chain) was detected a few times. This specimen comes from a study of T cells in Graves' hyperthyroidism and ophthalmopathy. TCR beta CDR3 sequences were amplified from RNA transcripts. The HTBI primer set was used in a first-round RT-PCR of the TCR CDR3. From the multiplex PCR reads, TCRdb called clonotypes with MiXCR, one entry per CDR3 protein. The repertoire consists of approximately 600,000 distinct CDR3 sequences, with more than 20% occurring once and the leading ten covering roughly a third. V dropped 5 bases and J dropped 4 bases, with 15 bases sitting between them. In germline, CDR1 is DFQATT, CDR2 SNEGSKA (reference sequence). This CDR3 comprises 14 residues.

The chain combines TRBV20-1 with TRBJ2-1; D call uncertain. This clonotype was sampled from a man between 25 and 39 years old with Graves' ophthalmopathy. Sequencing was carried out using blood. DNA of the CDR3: TGCAGTGCTCCGATCGACCGTGGGTACAATGAGCAGTTCTTC. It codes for CSAPIDRGYNEQFF.